This section outlines one TCR beta chain sequence together with its context. As originally analysed: By means of reference gene primer amplification, nucleated cell counts were estimated. Clones were sequenced by immunoSEQ multiplex PCR, and TCRdb holds only the in-frame ones, with some missing. Clone size and the V and J calls come from that table; the DNA yielded D and trimming. The table includes 540,000 or so clones, 70% to 90% detected once. The sample originates from a study of blood T cell repertoires in COVID-19. As for the study in general: Samples of COVID-19 (acute and convalescent) were obtained from the United States, Italy and Spain.

This CDR3 spans 15 amino acids. The V gene lost 3 bases and the J gene lost 8 bases, with 15 bases spanning the gap. Germline V gene data show CDR1 as SGHRS and CDR2 as YFSETQ. Sequenced input: peripheral blood. The chain carries TRBV5-1 and TRBJ1-6; D is ambiguous. This TCR came from a woman aged 45-60 years with COVID-19, enrolled during active disease. The CDR3 nucleotides read TGCGCCAGCAGCTCTCATGCAGTCGAAGATTCACCCCTCCACTTT. This gives the protein CASSSHAVEDSPLHF.